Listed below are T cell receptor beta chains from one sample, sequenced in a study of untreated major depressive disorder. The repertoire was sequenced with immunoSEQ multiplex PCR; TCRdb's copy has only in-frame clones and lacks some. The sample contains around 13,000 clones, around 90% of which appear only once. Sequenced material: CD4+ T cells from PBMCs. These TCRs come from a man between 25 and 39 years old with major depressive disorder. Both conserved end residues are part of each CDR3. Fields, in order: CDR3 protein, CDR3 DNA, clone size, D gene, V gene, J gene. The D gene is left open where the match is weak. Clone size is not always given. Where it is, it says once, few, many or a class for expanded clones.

cdr3_aa: CASSLDGTGVEGQYF; cdr3_nt: TGTGCCAGCAGCTTGGACGGGACAGGGGTGGAGGGGCAGTACTTC; clone_size: .; d_call: TRBD1; v_call: TRBV5-5; j_call: TRBJ2-7
cdr3_aa: CASSQLQGFANSPLHF; cdr3_nt: TGTGCCAGCAGCCAACTCCAGGGTTTCGCTAATTCACCCCTCCACTTT; clone_size: .; d_call: .; v_call: TRBV14; j_call: TRBJ1-6
cdr3_aa: CAWSPGTATYEQYF; cdr3_nt: TGTGCCTGGAGTCCCGGGACAGCCACTTACGAGCAGTACTTC; clone_size: .; d_call: TRBD1; v_call: TRBV30; j_call: TRBJ2-7
cdr3_aa: CAWSDRDGAYEQYF; cdr3_nt: TGTGCCTGGAGTGACCGGGACGGTGCCTACGAGCAGTACTTC; clone_size: .; d_call: .; v_call: TRBV30; j_call: TRBJ2-7
cdr3_aa: CASSRDFAYTDTQYF; cdr3_nt: TGTGCCAGCAGTCGGGACTTCGCATACACAGATACGCAGTATTTT; clone_size: .; d_call: .; v_call: TRBV6-6; j_call: TRBJ2-3
cdr3_aa: CASSSWGDTRSYGYTF; cdr3_nt: TGTGCCAGCAGCTCTTGGGGGGACACTCGATCTTATGGCTACACCTTC; clone_size: .; d_call: .; v_call: TRBV11-2; j_call: TRBJ1-2
cdr3_aa: CASSAQGEAFF; cdr3_nt: TGTGCCAGCAGCGCCCAGGGTGAAGCTTTCTTT; clone_size: .; d_call: .; v_call: TRBV7-8; j_call: TRBJ1-1
cdr3_aa: CASSDRLAGDYTGELFF; cdr3_nt: TGTGCCAGCAGCGACCGACTAGCGGGGGACTACACCGGGGAGCTGTTTTTT; clone_size: .; d_call: TRBD2; v_call: TRBV9; j_call: TRBJ2-2
cdr3_aa: CASSDGGLGYLAGNEQFF; cdr3_nt: TGTGCCAGCAGTGATGGGGGTCTGGGTTACCTAGCGGGCAATGAGCAGTTCTTC; clone_size: once; d_call: TRBD2; v_call: TRBV2; j_call: TRBJ2-1
cdr3_aa: CSSEGASTDTQYF; cdr3_nt: TGCAGCTCCGAAGGAGCTAGCACAGATACGCAGTATTTT; clone_size: .; d_call: .; v_call: TRBV29-1; j_call: TRBJ2-3
cdr3_aa: CASLSGGLTGELFF; cdr3_nt: TGCGCCAGCTTAAGCGGGGGGCTCACCGGGGAGCTGTTTTTT; clone_size: .; d_call: TRBD2; v_call: TRBV5-1; j_call: TRBJ2-2
cdr3_aa: CASSQQGFTDTQYF; cdr3_nt: TGCGCCAGCAGCCAACAGGGATTTACAGATACGCAGTATTTT; clone_size: once; d_call: .; v_call: TRBV4-1; j_call: TRBJ2-3
cdr3_aa: CASENRGQVGISDTQYF; cdr3_nt: TGTGCCAGTGAGAATCGGGGGCAGGTCGGGATCTCAGATACGCAGTATTTT; clone_size: .; d_call: .; v_call: TRBV7-8; j_call: TRBJ2-3
cdr3_aa: CASSRTQGRTGANVLTF; cdr3_nt: TGTGCCAGTAGTAGAACGCAGGGTAGAACTGGGGCCAACGTCCTGACTTTC; clone_size: once; d_call: .; v_call: TRBV19; j_call: TRBJ2-6
cdr3_aa: CASSAGREYSPLHF; cdr3_nt: TGTGCCAGCAGCGCTGGCAGGGAGTATTCACCCCTCCACTTT; clone_size: .; d_call: .; v_call: TRBV14; j_call: TRBJ1-6
cdr3_aa: CASSLRTSGVQETQYF; cdr3_nt: TGCGCCAGCAGCCTCCGGACTAGCGGGGTCCAAGAGACCCAGTACTTC; clone_size: .; d_call: TRBD2; v_call: TRBV5-1; j_call: TRBJ2-5
cdr3_aa: CASNQNRGSQPQHF; cdr3_nt: TGTGCCAGCAACCAAAACAGGGGATCTCAGCCCCAGCATTTT; clone_size: .; d_call: TRBD1; v_call: TRBV2; j_call: TRBJ1-5
cdr3_aa: CASSVGTNYEQYF; cdr3_nt: TGTGCCAGCTCAGTCGGGACAAACTACGAGCAGTACTTC; clone_size: .; d_call: .; v_call: TRBV18; j_call: TRBJ2-7
cdr3_aa: CAWSGHGNFGSPLHF; cdr3_nt: TGTGCCTGGAGTGGACACGGGAATTTCGGGTCACCCCTCCACTTT; clone_size: .; d_call: .; v_call: TRBV30; j_call: TRBJ1-6
cdr3_aa: CAWRRGAGYTF; cdr3_nt: TGTGCCTGGAGGAGGGGGGCTGGCTACACCTTC; clone_size: .; d_call: .; v_call: TRBV30; j_call: TRBJ1-2
cdr3_aa: CASSRNTGDTQYF; cdr3_nt: TGTGCCAGCAGCCGGAACACGGGAGATACGCAGTATTTT; clone_size: .; d_call: .; v_call: TRBV7-3; j_call: TRBJ2-3
cdr3_aa: CASKRGVGEQYF; cdr3_nt: TGTGCCAGCAAAAGAGGGGTCGGCGAGCAGTACTTC; clone_size: .; d_call: .; v_call: TRBV28; j_call: TRBJ2-7
cdr3_aa: CASSHRYRGQNSPLHF; cdr3_nt: TGTGCCAGCAGCCACAGATACAGGGGGCAAAATTCACCCCTCCACTTT; clone_size: .; d_call: TRBD1; v_call: TRBV4-2; j_call: TRBJ1-6
cdr3_aa: CASSQDTGRARGYTF; cdr3_nt: TGCGCCAGCAGCCAAGATACAGGCCGGGCACGGGGCTACACCTTC; clone_size: .; d_call: .; v_call: TRBV4-1; j_call: TRBJ1-2